This T cell receptor (beta chain) emerged from a study of persistence of HIV-infected CD4 T cells. Study-wide context: Blood samples, up to 180 mL, came from multiple time points, except a couple of leukapheresis donors sampled once. Study results and limitations: Degenerate expanded CDR3beta sequences were enriched among CMV- and Gag-responding cells. Proviral oligoclonality tracked with TCR oligoclonality within the same sorted cells.

In the case of this clone: No antigen is known for it.

This CDR3 comprises 12 residues. V dropped 1 base and J dropped 9 bases, with 9 bases sitting between them. Germline-derived CDR1 and CDR2 are LGHDT and YNNKEL (reference sequence). Lysates of CMV-infected fibroblasts at 10 ug/mL stimulated these cells. Responding CD4+ T cells were sorted by upregulation of both CD40 ligand and CD69. For roughly 19 hours, CD8-depleted PBMCs received anti-CD28/CD49d costimulation, a CD40-blocking antibody and enfuvirtide. This was the immunoSEQ version 4 assay in survey mode. Sequencing was performed with immunoSEQ multiplex PCR; in TCRdb, only in-frame clones are kept and a portion is missing. Found here are approximately 20,000 clones, more than 75% of them singletons; the top ten hold roughly 7%.

The clonotype was recovered from an adult man with HIV who was CMV-seropositive. The chain couples TRBV3-1 (or the pseudogene TRBV3-2) to TRBJ2-5; D uncertain. Specimen: CD4+ T cells sorted from PBMCs after roughly 17-hour stimulation, collected from a patient who received antiretroviral therapy. CDR3 residues: CASSQGSLAQYF. DNA for the CDR3: TGTGCCAGCAGCCAAGGGTCCTTGGCCCAGTACTTC.